This T cell receptor (beta chain) was sequenced in a study of T cell responses to AZD1222 COVID-19 vaccine. Whole-study results and caveats: Among those given AZD1222, only six were seropositive at baseline. Spike-specific TCR depth and breadth grew after two AZD1222 doses. Most donors were white British and more were female, and clonal diversity was possibly underestimated. CD4 TCRs linked to vaccination spanned spike, dominating at 160-218 and 743-854.

Remarks on this clone: What it binds is not known.

Repertoires were generated with immunoSEQ multiplex PCR, while TCRdb's copy carries only in-frame clones and drops some. Here the sample spans about 140,000 clones, 85% being singletons. This CDR3 is built from 17 residues. Trimming removed 4 bases from V and 1 base from J, with 17 bases in between. The germline V gene has CDR1 LNHDA and CDR2 SQIVND (reference sequence). The receptor's source is an adult who received the MenACWY meningococcal vaccine as a control. Specimen: peripheral blood, collected 28 days after the second dose of the MenACWY control vaccine. The chain combines TRBV19 with TRBJ1-5; D possibly corresponds to TRBD1 (5 bases). CDR3 amino acids: CASSRLQGAGSNQPQHF. The CDR3 region has the DNA TGTGCCAGTAGTAGGCTCCAGGGCGCAGGGAGCAATCAGCCCCAGCATTTT.